This entry lists 26 T cell receptor beta chains sequenced from one sample in a study of vaccination effects on CD4 cells after COVID-19. Their antigens remain unidentified. Clones were read by immunoSEQ multiplex PCR, and TCRdb kept only the in-frame ones, dropping some. In the table there are 50,000 to 70,000 clones, about two thirds of which are singletons. It was after roughly 11 days of culture that CD4+ T cells were isolated. The specimen comprised CD4+ T cells from PBMCs cultured without peptide, sampled before COVID-19 vaccination. The origin of the receptors is a human donor who had a prior SARS-CoV-2 infection.

The rearrangement joins TRBV4-2 to TRBJ2-5, with D perhaps matching TRBD1 (5 bases). V dropped 3 bases and J dropped 2 bases, with 7 bases sitting between them. The CDR3 covers 13 residues. Germline CDR1 reads LGHNA; CDR2 reads YNFKEQ. The CDR3, as DNA: TGTGCCAGCAGCCATACAGGACAAGAGACCCAGTACTTC. This sequence encodes CASSHTGQETQYF.

This clone was counted a few times. The gene calls are TRBV4-1 and TRBJ2-1, with D possibly being TRBD1 (5 bases). Germline CDR1 MGHRA, CDR2 YSYEKL. Trimming removed 2 bases from V and 0 bases from J, with 17 bases in between. This CDR3 is built from 18 residues. CDR3 sequence (DNA): TGCGCCAGCAGCCAATATGGAGAACAGGCCTTCTCCTACAATGAGCAGTTCTTC. Encoded protein: CASSQYGEQAFSYNEQFF.

The gene calls are TRBV5-1 and TRBJ2-3; TRBD2 aligns across 8 bases. With V trimmed by 0 bases and J by 4 bases, 4 bases remained unmatched. The CDR3 covers 15 residues. CDR1 SGHRS and CDR2 YFSETQ come from the germline V gene. The CDR3 region has the DNA TGCGCCAGCAGCTTGGCGCGCGGGGGGCCAGATACGCAGTATTTT. It yields the protein CASSLARGGPDTQYF.

The rearrangement joins TRBV28 to TRBJ2-5, with a weak D call TRBD1 (5 bases). Per germline, CDR1 MDHEN and CDR2 SYDVKM. V was trimmed by 6 bases and J by 4 bases, leaving 15 bases between them. The CDR3 consists of 14 residues. As DNA, the CDR3 is TGTGCCAGCAGACCAGACCTAGGGGTAGAGACCCAGTACTTC. It codes for CASRPDLGVETQYF.

The V call is TRBV2, the J call TRBJ1-4; D perhaps matches TRBD1 (5 bases). Trimming took off 6 bases at V and 7 bases at J, with 21 bases between the two ends. The length of the CDR3 is 16 residues. Germline values: CDR1 SNHLY, CDR2 FYNNEI. The CDR3 DNA sequence: TGTGCCAGCAGCGCCCTCCAGAGGGGCTTGGCTGAAAAACTGTTTTTT. Translation: CASSALQRGLAEKLFF.

The V call is TRBV11-2, the J call TRBJ1-1; no clear D gene. Trimming removed 0 bases from V and 1 base from J, with 12 bases in between. CDR3 length: 16 residues. Germline assignment: CDR1 SGHAT and CDR2 FQNNGV. DNA of the CDR3: TGTGCCAGCAGCTTAGATTTGGGGTTGGGGAACACTGAAGCTTTCTTT. This codes for CASSLDLGLGNTEAFF.

V usage is TRBV6-6 and J usage is TRBJ2-3; D gene uncertain. This CDR3 spans 14 amino acids. Germline CDR1 is MNHNY and CDR2 is SVGAGI (reference sequence). V was trimmed by 0 bases and J by 6 bases, leaving 10 bases between them. CDR3 amino acids: CASSYSKGGDTQYF. The DNA for the CDR3 is TGTGCCAGCAGTTACTCGAAGGGTGGCGATACGCAGTATTTT.

The chain combines TRBV5-1 with TRBJ1-4; tentative D call: TRBD1 (6 bases). V lost 4 bases and J 6 bases, leaving 16 bases between the germline ends. Per the germline V gene, CDR1 is SGHRS and CDR2 is YFSETQ. The CDR3 is made up of 15 amino acids. The CDR3 sequence: CASSRGGGLYEKLFF. For the CDR3, the DNA is TGCGCCAGCAGCCGCGGAGGGGGGTTATATGAAAAACTGTTTTTT.

This clone was counted between two and nine times. The V call is TRBV3-1 (or the pseudogene TRBV3-2), the J call TRBJ2-6; D is unclear. CDR1 and CDR2 (germline): LGHDT, YNNKEL (reference sequence). The CDR3 contains 16 residues. The V end was cut by 1 base, the J end by 1 base, with 8 bases between. The CDR3 nucleotides read TGTGCCAGCAGCCAAGTTGGGCAGTCTGGGGCCAACGTCCTGACTTTC. Translating it yields CASSQVGQSGANVLTF.

This clone was observed a few times. The chain combines TRBV2 with TRBJ1-1, with a possible D match to TRBD1 (5 bases). V shed 7 bases and J shed 4 bases, with 16 bases lying between them. The CDR3 has 14 residues. Germline CDR1 reads SNHLY; CDR2 reads FYNNEI. CDR3 protein: CASTRDQGITEAFF. For the CDR3, the DNA is TGTGCCAGCACCAGGGACCAAGGGATCACTGAAGCTTTCTTT.

This clone was picked up one time. The chain combines TRBV15 with TRBJ1-1; the D is unclear. Per the germline V gene, CDR1 is LNHNV and CDR2 is YYDKDF (reference sequence). The CDR3 length is 15 residues. The V and J ends lost 0 bases and 10 bases respectively, with 18 bases between them. In DNA form, the CDR3 reads TGTGCCACCAGCAGAGAGTTGAATCCGGAAACGGGAGCTTTCTTT. Protein sequence: CATSRELNPETGAFF.

The rearrangement uses TRBV2 and TRBJ2-7, with 9 positions matching TRBD1. J was trimmed by 2 bases and V by 8 bases; bases with no gene match: 7. The CDR3 is made up of 14 amino acids. The V gene's germline CDR1 is SNHLY and CDR2 FYNNEI. The CDR3 coding sequence is TGTGCCAGCCGTCTGGACAGGGGCCCCTACGAGCAGTACTTC. Its translation: CASRLDRGPYEQYF. The variable domain in full, with the rest retrieved from reference TRBV2 and TRBJ2-7, is EPEVTQTPSHQVTQMGQEVILRCVPISNHLYFYWYRQILGQKVEFLVSFYNNEISEKSEIFDDQFSVERPDGSNFTLKIRSTKLEDSAMYFCASRLDRGPYEQYFGPGTRLTVT.

A single count supports this clone. The V and J genes are TRBV11-2 and TRBJ2-3; 7 bases map to TRBD2. This CDR3 comprises 15 residues. With 6 bases clipped from V and 1 base from J, the junction kept 7 bases outside the gene matches. CDR1 is SGHAT, CDR2 FQNNGV, per germline. As DNA, the CDR3 is TGTGCCAGCAGTCCTACTAGCGCCGGCACAGATACGCAGTATTTT. Translating it yields CASSPTSAGTDTQYF. Full variable domain (rest looked up from reference TRBV11-2 and TRBJ2-3): EAGVAQSPRYKIIEKRQSVAFWCNPISGHATLYWYQQILGQGPKLLIQFQNNGVVDDSQLPKDRFSAERLKGVDSTLKIQPAKLEDSAVYLCASSPTSAGTDTQYFGPGTRLTVL.

The chain joins TRBV5-4 to TRBJ2-2; unclear D gene. This CDR3 has 14 residues. Germline V lookup: CDR1 SGHNT, CDR2 YYREEE (reference sequence). The germline V and J ends were trimmed by 0 bases and 2 bases, with 5 bases remaining between them. The CDR3 here is CASSLELNTGELFF. The DNA of the CDR3 is TGTGCCAGCAGCTTGGAACTTAACACCGGGGAGCTGTTTTTT.

The V gene is TRBV7-8, the J gene TRBJ2-3; unclear D gene. The V gene lost 1 base and the J gene lost 4 bases, with 6 bases spanning the gap. There are 13 residues in the CDR3. In germline, CDR1 is SGHVS, CDR2 FQNEAQ. The CDR3 sequence is CASSLEFPDTQYF. In nucleotides, the CDR3 is TGTGCCAGCAGCTTAGAGTTTCCAGATACGCAGTATTTT.

V usage is TRBV28 and J usage is TRBJ2-2, with TRBD2 identical over 8 bases. The CDR3 is 19 residues long. Germline CDR1 is MDHEN and CDR2 is SYDVKM. Unmatched junction bases numbered 17, after V lost 5 bases and J lost 3 bases. The CDR3, as DNA: TGTGCCAGCAGTCCGTCGGGACACTTTAGCGGGACCTACACCGGGGAGCTGTTTTTT. It translates to CASSPSGHFSGTYTGELFF.

The rearrangement links TRBV4-1 to TRBJ1-4; possible D gene TRBD1, 5 bases. V lost 2 bases and J lost 3, with 16 bases in between. Germline CDR1 reads MGHRA; CDR2 reads YSYEKL. This CDR3 has 17 residues. CDR3 sequence: CASSQKDIGASNEKLFF. CDR3 DNA: TGCGCCAGCAGCCAAAAGGACATAGGTGCGTCTAATGAAAAACTGTTTTTT.

V usage is TRBV7-3 and J usage is TRBJ2-3; D unresolved. There are 14 residues in the CDR3. Deletions cut 3 bases from V and 2 bases from J, with 9 bases between. Germline CDR1 reads SGHTA; CDR2 reads FQGTGA. The CDR3 is CASSFGPYTDTQYF. The CDR3 nucleotides read TGTGCCAGCAGCTTTGGTCCTTACACAGATACGCAGTATTTT.

This clone has only a few counts. The chain is built from TRBV30 and TRBJ1-3; D is undetermined. The CDR3 is 13 amino acids. V was cut by 3 bases and J by 4 bases, with 10 bases left in between. Germline CDR1 is GTSNPN and CDR2 is SVGIG (reference sequence). Here the CDR3 reads CAWSYVSGNTIYF. For the CDR3, the DNA is TGTGCCTGGAGCTATGTCTCCGGAAACACCATATATTTT.

This clone was picked up one time. CDR3 loop: CASRVTGLRDSPLHF. CDR3 nucleotide sequence: TGTGCCAGCAGAGTGACAGGGCTAAGGGATTCACCCCTCCACTTT. The genes are TRBV2 and TRBJ1-6; 7 bases are shared with TRBD1. CDR3 size: 15 residues. Germline V gene sequence: CDR1 SNHLY, CDR2 FYNNEI. The trim removed 6 bases at V and 8 bases at J, leaving 10 bases unmatched. The whole variable domain, filled in from reference TRBV2 and TRBJ1-6, reads EPEVTQTPSHQVTQMGQEVILRCVPISNHLYFYWYRQILGQKVEFLVSFYNNEISEKSEIFDDQFSVERPDGSNFTLKIRSTKLEDSAMYFCASRVTGLRDSPLHFGNGTRLTVT.

This chain uses TRBV7-9 with TRBJ2-2, with D perhaps being TRBD1 or TRBD2 (5 bases each). The CDR3 has 13 residues. V was shortened by 7 bases and J by 2 bases, with 8 bases between the two germline ends. Germline V gene lookup returns CDR1 SEHNR and CDR2 FQNEAQ (reference sequence). CDR3 in amino acids: CASIGGNTGELFF. CDR3 in DNA: TGTGCCAGCATTGGGGGTAACACCGGGGAGCTGTTTTTT.

V is TRBV3-1 (or the pseudogene TRBV3-2) and J is TRBJ2-2, with no clear D. Trimming took off 0 bases at V and 7 bases at J, with 9 bases between the two ends. The CDR3 sequence is 14 residues long. Germline-derived CDR1 and CDR2 are LGHDT and YNNKEL (reference sequence). Written as DNA, the CDR3 is TGTGCCAGCAGCCAAGATAAGGGATACGGGGAGCTGTTTTTT. Its protein product is CASSQDKGYGELFF.

In this sample, this clone turned up once. The CDR3 sequence is CASSRWDRNTEAFF. Written as DNA, the CDR3 is TGTGCCAGTAGTAGATGGGACAGGAACACTGAAGCTTTCTTT. The chain has TRBV19 and TRBJ1-1, with 7 bases that match TRBD1. The CDR3 runs to 14 residues. Germline values: CDR1 LNHDA, CDR2 SQIVND (reference sequence). V dropped 4 bases and J dropped 1; count of bases not matched to a gene: 3.

The chain couples TRBV19 to TRBJ1-6, with 8 bases aligning to TRBD1. The V and J ends lost 6 bases and 1 base, in that order; junction bases with no gene match: 5. The CDR3 consists of 16 residues. CDR1 is LNHDA and CDR2 is SQIVND in the germline V gene (reference sequence). The CDR3 loop reads CASSGRQGSYNSPLHF. In DNA, the CDR3 is TGTGCCAGTAGCGGAAGACAGGGGTCCTATAATTCACCCCTCCACTTT.

The gene calls are TRBV4-3 and TRBJ2-7; D gene uncertain. Trimming stripped 0 bases from V and 7 bases from J, with 10 bases between. Germline V gives CDR1 LGHNA, CDR2 YSLEER. This CDR3 has 13 amino acids. In DNA, the CDR3 is TGCGCCAGCAGCCAAGATATATTTCGGGAGCAGTACTTC. Residues: CASSQDIFREQYF.

This sequence joins TRBV7-8 and TRBJ2-6; possibly TRBD1 or TRBD2 for D (6 bases each). This CDR3 is built from 16 residues. The germline gives CDR1 SGHVS, CDR2 FQNEAQ. With 0 bases removed from V and 2 bases from J, the gap between germline ends came to 8 bases. This CDR3 reads CASSLARGAGANVLTF. The CDR3 region has the DNA TGTGCCAGCAGCTTAGCGAGGGGGGCTGGGGCCAACGTCCTGACTTTC. Together with reference TRBV7-8 and TRBJ2-6, the CDR3 gives the full variable domain: GAGVSQSPRYKVAKRGQDVALRCDPISGHVSLFWYQQALGQGPEFLTYFQNEAQLDKSGLPSDRFFAERPEGSVSTLKIQRTQQEDSAVYLCASSLARGAGANVLTFGAGSRLTVL.